Described below is a single T cell receptor beta chain sequence and its context. This clone was recorded once. Its antigen remains unidentified. No much larger clone is present one base from it, and per-base qualities are unavailable. The record originates from a study of blood T cell repertoires in COVID-19 (dated by TCRdb to between 2020 and 2021). Looking at the study overall: Samples covering the acute and convalescent phases of COVID-19 were provided by collaborators in the United States, Italy and Spain. The material from the prospective study consisted of cDNA or gDNA derived from T cells, B-cell-depleted T cells, or PBMCs. Where available, HLA class I and class II types were taken from metadata supplied by the sample provider and were not determined by assay-based typing. The repertoires were made available in a free public database intended to serve as a resource for research on the immune response to SARS-CoV-2. Nearly every sample came with metadata listing a de-identified subject ID, COVID-19 status, age in years and sex. The dataset comprised deeply sampled blood TCRbeta repertoires from subjects exposed to, actively infected with, or recovered from COVID-19. The samples were drawn from the first 160 participants of the ongoing ImmuneRACE study and from under 1,500 subjects provided by 6 global collaborators.

TCRbeta CDR3 regions were amplified from genomic DNA by means of the immunoSEQ Assay, a bias-controlled multiplex PCR. In the authors' own workflow: The number of nucleated cells in each sample was estimated by amplification of reference gene primers within the assay. To quantify the absolute abundance of each unique TCRbeta CDR3 rearrangement, sequence reads were collapsed and filtered. For each sample, productive Simpson clonality was calculated as the square root of Simpson's diversity index over productive rearrangements. Here the immuneACCESS table is served through TCRdb, limited to in-frame sequences with V and J called. Missing clones are a known gap in these copies; in checked studies unresolved V genes cover under half, and the rest lacks a known reason. V and J calls plus clone size are reproduced from that table; the DNA served to infer D and trimming. Within this sample are about 120,000 clones, with around 87% of them counted one time only. Of the sample, 3.8% falls within the top ten clones.

Study-level results and caveats: Clinical and demographic metadata were provided uncurated, with the amount varying by source and participant.

One collaborating source in Seattle enrolled patients during active infection and followed them longitudinally through the course of disease. Whole blood was collected in K2EDTA tubes by collaborating institutions according to the institutions' own protocols. For TCRbeta analysis, collaborator samples were shipped as frozen whole blood, as isolated PBMCs, or as DNA extracted from either sample type. From cysteine to phenylalanine, the CDR3 is 12 amino acids long. Only the CDR3 DNA stays, 36 bases, in frame from base 1. Here V drops 9 bases and J drops 7 bases, and the junction holds 3 bases not matched to any gene. Reading the germline V gene (reference sequence) gives CDR1 SEHNR and CDR2 FQNEAQ.

The source material was peripheral blood. Recombination joined TRBV7-9 with TRBJ1-6; TRBD1 fits 7 bases in the junction. This clonotype was sampled from a woman aged 60-75 years with COVID-19, enrolled during active disease. The CDR3 protein sequence reads: CASGTANSPLHF. Here is the DNA: TGTGCCAGTGGGACAGCGAATTCACCCCTCCACTTT.